These T cell receptor beta chains were read from a single sample in a study of cytomegalovirus exposure and HLA in healthy donors. The data were produced by immunoSEQ multiplex PCR, yet TCRdb's version contains in-frame clones alone and is incomplete. The data contain tens of thousands of clones, roughly 60% of them singletons. What was sequenced was PBMCs. These receptors were taken from a boy aged 10-17 years in good health and CMV-seropositive. CDR3s include the opening cysteine and the closing phenylalanine or tryptophan. D genes are given only for firm matches. The listing skips clone size in some rows; elsewhere it reads once, few, many or a size class.

d_gene	j_gene	v_gene	abundance	CDR3aa	CDR3nt
.	TRBJ1-4	TRBV19	once	CASSIERLSASDSDGEKLFF	TGTGCCAGTAGTATAGAACGACTCTCCGCTTCAGACAGTGATGGAGAAAAACTGTTTTTT
TRBD2	TRBJ2-1	TRBV7-6	few	CASSLGAAGGSNEQFF	TGTGCCAGCAGCTTAGGGGCAGCGGGGGGCTCGAATGAGCAGTTCTTC
.	TRBJ1-5	TRBV30	.	CAWSVRGGSNQPQNF	TGTGCCTGGAGTGTACGTGGGGGGAGCAATCAGCCCCAGAATTTT
TRBD1	TRBJ2-7	TRBV5-6	.	CASSGDRFHEQYF	TGTGCCAGCAGCGGGGACAGATTCCACGAGCAGTACTTC
.	TRBJ2-5	TRBV5-1	few	CASSLLGAGQETQYF	TGCGCCAGCAGCTTGTTAGGCGCGGGACAAGAGACCCAGTACTTC
TRBD1	TRBJ1-1	TRBV6-5	.	CASSYSTGIDPEAFF	TGTGCCAGCAGTTACTCGACAGGGATAGACCCTGAAGCTTTCTTT
.	TRBJ1-1	TRBV7-9	.	CASSQAPMNTEAFF	TGTGCCAGCAGCCAGGCCCCGATGAACACTGAAGCTTTCTTT
TRBD1	TRBJ2-1	TRBV19	.	CASSDPGQRNEQFF	TGTGCCAGTAGTGACCCGGGACAGCGGAATGAGCAGTTCTTC
TRBD1	TRBJ1-2	TRBV19	few	CASSGDRASNYGYTF	TGTGCCAGTAGTGGGGACAGGGCTTCTAACTATGGCTACACCTTC
TRBD1	TRBJ2-7	TRBV5-4	.	CASSLPGQGGSVEQYF	TGTGCCAGCAGCTTACCGGGACAGGGGGGTTCGGTCGAGCAGTACTTC
TRBD2	TRBJ2-1	TRBV30	.	CAGTLAGIYNEQFF	TGTGCCGGAACACTAGCGGGAATCTACAATGAGCAGTTCTTC
.	TRBJ1-3	TRBV6-5	.	CASSTPGGNTIYF	TGTGCCAGCAGCACCCCGGGTGGAAACACCATATATTTT
.	TRBJ1-2	TRBV27	few	CASSLNRLNYGYTF	TGTGCCAGCAGTTTAAACAGGCTGAACTATGGCTACACCTTC
.	TRBJ1-2	TRBV14	.	CASSPGTNYGYTF	TGTGCCAGCAGCCCGGGGACAAACTATGGCTACACCTTC